This T cell receptor (beta chain) stems from a study of molecular identifiers for immune sequencing clone quantification. Each CDR3 protein is one row after TCRdb ran MiXCR on the PCR reads. The repertoire consists of about 640,000 distinct CDR3 sequences, with about 20% occurring once and the leading ten covering roughly 0.85%. The study's findings and limits: Clones that had above 20 RNA copies took up over 99% of effector molecules but under 1% in naive cells.

The CDR3 is 16 residues long. Between the trimmed V and J ends, which lost 0 bases and 3 bases, there was a span of 15 bases. Germline-derived CDR1 and CDR2 are MGHRA and YSYEKL. This clonotype appeared a few times. The antigen is not known. The sample taken for sequencing was naive CD8+ T cells from blood, with Jurkat cell RNA spiked in. Subset: FACS-sorted CD8+CD4-CCR7+CD45RA+ naive T cells. V usage is TRBV4-1 and J usage is TRBJ2-7; D remains unclear. The sequence was obtained from a human donor in good health. Some libraries in this study had Jurkat cell RNA spiked in. In DNA form, the CDR3 reads TGCGCCAGCAGCCAAGACGTTAGACCAGCCGGCTACGAGCAGTACTTC. Amino acids: CASSQDVRPAGYEQYF.